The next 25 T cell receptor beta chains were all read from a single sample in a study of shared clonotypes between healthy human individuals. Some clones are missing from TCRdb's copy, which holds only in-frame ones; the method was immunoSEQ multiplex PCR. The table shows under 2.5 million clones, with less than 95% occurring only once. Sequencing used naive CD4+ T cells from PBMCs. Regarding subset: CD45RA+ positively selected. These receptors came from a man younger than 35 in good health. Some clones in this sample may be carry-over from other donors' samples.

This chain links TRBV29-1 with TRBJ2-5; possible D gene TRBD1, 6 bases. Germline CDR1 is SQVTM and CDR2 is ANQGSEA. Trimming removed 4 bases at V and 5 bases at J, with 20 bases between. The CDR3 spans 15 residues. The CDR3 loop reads CSVAGSRQGMETQYF. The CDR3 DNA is TGCAGCGTTGCAGGGAGCCGGCAGGGGATGGAGACCCAGTACTTC.

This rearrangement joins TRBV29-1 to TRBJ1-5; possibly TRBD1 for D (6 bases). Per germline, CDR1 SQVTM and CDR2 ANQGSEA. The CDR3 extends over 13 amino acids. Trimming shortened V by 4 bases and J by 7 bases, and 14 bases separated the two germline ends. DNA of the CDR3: TGCAGCGTTGCCGGGACACTAGAACAGCCCCAGCATTTT. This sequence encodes CSVAGTLEQPQHF.

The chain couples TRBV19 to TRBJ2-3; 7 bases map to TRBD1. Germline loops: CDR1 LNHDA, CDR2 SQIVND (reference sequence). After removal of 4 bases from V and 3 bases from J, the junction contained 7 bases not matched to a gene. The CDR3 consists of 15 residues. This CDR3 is CASSTGQILTDTQYF. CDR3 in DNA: TGTGCCAGTAGTACGGGACAGATCCTGACAGATACGCAGTATTTT.

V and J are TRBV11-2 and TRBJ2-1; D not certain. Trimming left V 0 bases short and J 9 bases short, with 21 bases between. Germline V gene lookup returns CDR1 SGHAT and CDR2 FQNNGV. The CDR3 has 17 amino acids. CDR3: CASSLDGFWSPEPEQFF. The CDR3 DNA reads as TGTGCCAGCAGCTTAGATGGGTTCTGGTCCCCTGAACCTGAGCAGTTCTTC. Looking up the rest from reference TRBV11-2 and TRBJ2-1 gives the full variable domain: EAGVAQSPRYKIIEKRQSVAFWCNPISGHATLYWYQQILGQGPKLLIQFQNNGVVDDSQLPKDRFSAERLKGVDSTLKIQPAKLEDSAVYLCASSLDGFWSPEPEQFFGPGTRLTVL.

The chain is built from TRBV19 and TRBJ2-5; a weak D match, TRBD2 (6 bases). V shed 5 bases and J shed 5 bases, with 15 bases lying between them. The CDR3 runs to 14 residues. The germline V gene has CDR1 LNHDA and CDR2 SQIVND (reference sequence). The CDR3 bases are TGTGCCAGTAGTCCAAGTTTCAGCGGGGAGACCCAGTACTTC. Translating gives CASSPSFSGETQYF.

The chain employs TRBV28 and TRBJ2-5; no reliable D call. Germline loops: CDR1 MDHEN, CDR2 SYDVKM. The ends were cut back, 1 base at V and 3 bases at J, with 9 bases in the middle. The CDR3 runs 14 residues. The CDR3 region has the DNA TGTGCCAGCAGTTTATCCCAGACCAAAGAGACCCAGTACTTC. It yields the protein CASSLSQTKETQYF.

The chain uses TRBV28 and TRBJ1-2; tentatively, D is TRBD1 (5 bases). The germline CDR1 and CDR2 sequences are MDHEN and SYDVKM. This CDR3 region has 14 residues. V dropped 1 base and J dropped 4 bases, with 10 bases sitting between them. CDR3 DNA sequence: TGTGCCAGCAGTTTATTACAGGCGGTCTATGGCTACACCTTC. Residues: CASSLLQAVYGYTF.

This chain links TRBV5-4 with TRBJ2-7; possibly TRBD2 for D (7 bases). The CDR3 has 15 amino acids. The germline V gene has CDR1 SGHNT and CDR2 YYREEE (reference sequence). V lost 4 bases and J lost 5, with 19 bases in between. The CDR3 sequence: CASSRRGGNTDEQYF. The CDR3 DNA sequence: TGTGCCAGCAGCCGGAGGGGGGGGAACACGGACGAGCAGTACTTC.

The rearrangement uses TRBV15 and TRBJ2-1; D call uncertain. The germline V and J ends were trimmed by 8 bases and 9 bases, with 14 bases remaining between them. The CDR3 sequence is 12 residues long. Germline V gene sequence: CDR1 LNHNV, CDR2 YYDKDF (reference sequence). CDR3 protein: CATGQLTSEQFF. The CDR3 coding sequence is TGTGCCACCGGGCAACTCACAAGTGAGCAGTTCTTC. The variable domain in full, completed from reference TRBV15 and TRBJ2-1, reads DAMVIQNPRYQVTQFGKPVTLSCSQTLNHNVMYWYQQKSSQAPKLLFHYYDKDFNNEADTPDNFQSRRPNTSFCFLDIRSPGLGDTAMYLCATGQLTSEQFFGPGTRLTVL.

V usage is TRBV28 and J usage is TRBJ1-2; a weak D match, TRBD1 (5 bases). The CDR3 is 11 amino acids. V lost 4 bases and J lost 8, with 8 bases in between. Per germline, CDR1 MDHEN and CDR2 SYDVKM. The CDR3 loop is CASSWGIGYTF. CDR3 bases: TGTGCCAGCAGTTGGGGGATCGGCTACACCTTC.

CDR3 in amino acids: CASSEGDRAPHGEAFF. The CDR3 nucleotides read TGTGCCAGCAGCGAAGGAGACAGGGCCCCACACGGTGAAGCTTTCTTT. The V call is TRBV7-9, the J call TRBJ1-1; 7 positions match TRBD1. V was clipped by 5 bases and J by 7 bases; unmatched bases: 16. The CDR3 totals 16 residues. The germline V gene encodes CDR1 SEHNR and CDR2 FQNEAQ (reference sequence).

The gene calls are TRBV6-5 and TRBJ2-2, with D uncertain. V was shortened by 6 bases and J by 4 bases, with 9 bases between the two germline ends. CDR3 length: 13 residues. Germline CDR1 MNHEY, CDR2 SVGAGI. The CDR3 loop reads CASRSWGTGELFF. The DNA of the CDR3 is TGTGCCAGCAGGTCATGGGGCACCGGGGAGCTGTTTTTT.

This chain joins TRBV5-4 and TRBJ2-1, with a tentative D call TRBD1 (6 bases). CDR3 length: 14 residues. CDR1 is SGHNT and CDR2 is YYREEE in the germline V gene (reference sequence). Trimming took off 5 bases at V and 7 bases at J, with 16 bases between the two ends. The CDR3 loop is CASSLSQGGNEQFF. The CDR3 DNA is TGTGCCAGCAGTCTGTCACAGGGTGGGAATGAGCAGTTCTTC.

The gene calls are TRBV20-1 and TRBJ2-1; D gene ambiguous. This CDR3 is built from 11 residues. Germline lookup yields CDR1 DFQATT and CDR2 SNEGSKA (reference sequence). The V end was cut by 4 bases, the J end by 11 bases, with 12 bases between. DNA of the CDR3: TGCAGTGCTATATCTGGGGTAAAGCAGTTCTTC. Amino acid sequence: CSAISGVKQFF.

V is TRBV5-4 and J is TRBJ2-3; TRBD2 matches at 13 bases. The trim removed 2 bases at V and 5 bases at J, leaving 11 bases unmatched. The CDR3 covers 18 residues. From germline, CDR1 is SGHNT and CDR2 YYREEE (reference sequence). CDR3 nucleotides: TGTGCCAGCAGCTTTAGATCCGGGACTAGCGGGACTGGAGATACGCAGTATTTT. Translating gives CASSFRSGTSGTGDTQYF.

CDR3: CASSLRVGYEQYF. CDR3 DNA sequence: TGTGCCAGCAGCTTAAGGGTAGGTTACGAGCAGTACTTC. This chain connects TRBV7-9 to TRBJ2-5; D remains unclear. The better agreement between TRBJ2-7 and the DNA end casts doubt on the J call. Germline V gene lookup returns CDR1 SEHNR and CDR2 FQNEAQ (reference sequence). The CDR3 totals 13 residues.

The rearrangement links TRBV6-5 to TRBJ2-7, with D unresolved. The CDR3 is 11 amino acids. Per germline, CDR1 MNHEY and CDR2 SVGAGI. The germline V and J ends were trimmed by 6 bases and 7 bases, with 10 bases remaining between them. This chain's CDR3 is CASRDGREQYF. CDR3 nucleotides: TGTGCCAGCAGGGATGGGCGGGAGCAGTACTTC.

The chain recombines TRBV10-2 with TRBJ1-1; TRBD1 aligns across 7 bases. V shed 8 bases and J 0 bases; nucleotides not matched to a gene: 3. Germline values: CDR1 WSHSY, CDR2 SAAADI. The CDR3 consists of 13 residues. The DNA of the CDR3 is TGCGCCAGCCAGGGACAGTTGAACACTGAAGCTTTCTTT. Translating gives CASQGQLNTEAFF.

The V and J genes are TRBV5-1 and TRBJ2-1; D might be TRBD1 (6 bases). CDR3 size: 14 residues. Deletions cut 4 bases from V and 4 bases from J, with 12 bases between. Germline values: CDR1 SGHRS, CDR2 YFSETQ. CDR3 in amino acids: CASSPRTDYNEQFF. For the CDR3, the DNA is TGCGCCAGCAGCCCAAGGACAGATTACAATGAGCAGTTCTTC.

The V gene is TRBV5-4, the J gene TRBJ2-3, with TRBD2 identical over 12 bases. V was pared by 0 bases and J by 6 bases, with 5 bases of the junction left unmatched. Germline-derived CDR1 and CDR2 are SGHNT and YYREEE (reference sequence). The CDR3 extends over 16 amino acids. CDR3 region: CASSLDLAGGLDTQYF. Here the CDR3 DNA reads TGTGCCAGCAGCTTGGACCTAGCGGGAGGGCTGGATACGCAGTATTTT.

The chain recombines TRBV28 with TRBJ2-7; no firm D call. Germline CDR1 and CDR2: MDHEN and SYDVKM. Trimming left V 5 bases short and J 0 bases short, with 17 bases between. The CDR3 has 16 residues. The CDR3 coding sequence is TGTGCCAGCAGTCCCCGATGGGTGGCTAGCTCCTACGAGCAGTACTTC. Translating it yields CASSPRWVASSYEQYF.

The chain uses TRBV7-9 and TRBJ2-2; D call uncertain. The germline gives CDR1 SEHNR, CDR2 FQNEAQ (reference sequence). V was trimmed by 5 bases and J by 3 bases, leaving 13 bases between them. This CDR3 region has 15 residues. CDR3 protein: CASSQWGTDTGELFF. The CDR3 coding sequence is TGTGCCAGCAGCCAATGGGGTACCGACACCGGGGAGCTGTTTTTT. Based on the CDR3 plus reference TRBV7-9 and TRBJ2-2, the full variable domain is DTGVSQNPRHKITKRGQNVTFRCDPISEHNRLYWYRQTLGQGPEFLTYFQNEAQLEKSRLLSDRFSAERPKGSFSTLEIQRTEQGDSAMYLCASSQWGTDTGELFFGEGSRLTVL.

The CDR3 is CASRPGHSGEKLFF. The CDR3 DNA reads TGTGCCAGCAGACCGGGGCACAGTGGTGAAAAACTGTTTTTT. The genes are TRBV6-1 and TRBJ1-4; maybe TRBD1 (5 bases). CDR3 size: 14 residues. The germline gives CDR1 MNHNS, CDR2 SASEGT. Trimming stripped 6 bases from V and 7 bases from J, with 15 bases between.

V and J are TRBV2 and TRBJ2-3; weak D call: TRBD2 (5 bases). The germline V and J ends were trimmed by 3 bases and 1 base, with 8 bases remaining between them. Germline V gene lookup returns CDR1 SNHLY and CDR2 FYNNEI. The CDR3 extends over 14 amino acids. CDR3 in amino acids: CASSEVSGTDTQYF. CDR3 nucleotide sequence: TGTGCCAGCAGTGAGGTTAGCGGCACAGATACGCAGTATTTT.

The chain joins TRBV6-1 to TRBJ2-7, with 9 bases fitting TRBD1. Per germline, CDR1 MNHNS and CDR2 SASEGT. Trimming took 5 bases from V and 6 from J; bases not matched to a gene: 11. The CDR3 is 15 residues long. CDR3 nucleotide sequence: TGTGCCAGCAGTCCAGCGGGACAGGGAGTGGGCGAGCAGTACTTC. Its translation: CASSPAGQGVGEQYF.